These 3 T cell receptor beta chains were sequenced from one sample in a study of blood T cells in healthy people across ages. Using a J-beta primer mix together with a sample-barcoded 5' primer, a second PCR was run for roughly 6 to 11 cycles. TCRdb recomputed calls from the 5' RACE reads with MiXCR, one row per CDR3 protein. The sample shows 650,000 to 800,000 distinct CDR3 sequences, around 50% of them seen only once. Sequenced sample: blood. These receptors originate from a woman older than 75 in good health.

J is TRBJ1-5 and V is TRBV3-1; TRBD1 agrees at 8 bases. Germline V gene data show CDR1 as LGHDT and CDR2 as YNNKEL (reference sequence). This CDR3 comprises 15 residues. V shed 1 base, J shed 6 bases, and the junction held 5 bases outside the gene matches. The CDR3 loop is CASSQGGQGVQPQHF. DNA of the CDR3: TGTGCCAGCAGCCAAGGCGGACAGGGTGTTCAGCCCCAGCATTTT.

CDR3 in DNA: TGCAGCGTTGAAGGGTCAGCCTCCTACAATGAGCAGTTCTTC. Translation: CSVEGSASYNEQFF. The genes are TRBV29-1 and TRBJ2-1; no definite D call. The CDR3 contains 14 residues. Germline loops: CDR1 SQVTM, CDR2 ANQGSEA. Trimming left V 1 base short and J 0 bases short, with 7 bases between.

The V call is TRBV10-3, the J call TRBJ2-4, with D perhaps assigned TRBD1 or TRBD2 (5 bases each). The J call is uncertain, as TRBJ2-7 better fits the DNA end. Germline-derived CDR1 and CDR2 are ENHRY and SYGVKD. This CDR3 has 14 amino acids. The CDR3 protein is CAISESPGPYEQYF. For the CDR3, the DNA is TGTGCCATCAGTGAGTCTCCGGGGCCATACGAGCAGTACTTC.